A single sample is the source of the 28 T cell receptor beta chains below, sequenced in a study of blood T cell repertoires in COVID-19. The table came from immunoSEQ multiplex PCR; TCRdb's copy has only in-frame clones and leaves some out. The data contain tens of thousands of clones, approximately 79% of them singletons. Specimen: peripheral blood. Receptor source: a man between 65 and 85 years old with active or convalescent COVID-19.

The V gene is TRBV5-4, the J gene TRBJ2-3; D is undetermined. V lost 4 bases, J lost 2 bases, and 11 bases lay in between. This CDR3 comprises 14 residues. Per the germline V gene, CDR1 is SGHNT and CDR2 is YYREEE (reference sequence). CDR3 loop: CASSQARNTDTQYF. CDR3 sequence (DNA): TGTGCCAGCAGCCAGGCTCGTAACACAGATACGCAGTATTTT.

The chain carries TRBV5-4 and TRBJ2-5; 10 nucleotides align to TRBD2. With 4 bases clipped from V and 0 bases from J, the junction kept 6 bases outside the gene matches. The CDR3 totals 16 residues. Germline V gene data show CDR1 as SGHNT and CDR2 as YYREEE (reference sequence). CDR3 DNA: TGTGCCAGCAGCGCTCGGACTAGCGGATACCAAGAGACCCAGTACTTC. Amino acids: CASSARTSGYQETQYF.

This chain uses TRBV3-1 (or the pseudogene TRBV3-2) with TRBJ1-5; no clear D. Germline lookup yields CDR1 LGHDT and CDR2 YNNKEL (reference sequence). The CDR3 is 13 residues long. The V and J ends lost 0 bases and 6 bases respectively, with 6 bases between them. Here the CDR3 DNA reads TGTGCCAGCAGCCAAGATCGAGGTCAGCCCCAGCATTTT. It yields the protein CASSQDRGQPQHF.

The rearrangement links TRBV2 to TRBJ1-1; TRBD1 agrees at 9 bases. V trimming: 6 bases; J trimming: 10 bases; junction bases outside the gene matches: 12. The CDR3 is 14 residues long. The V gene's germline CDR1 is SNHLY and CDR2 FYNNEI. The CDR3 DNA is TGTGCCAGCAGATCGAGACAGGGGGTAGATGTAGCTTTCTTT. This encodes CASRSRQGVDVAFF.

The chain uses TRBV2 and TRBJ1-2; D is perhaps TRBD1 (5 bases). The CDR3 has 13 residues. CDR1 and CDR2 (germline): SNHLY, FYNNEI. V gave up 2 bases and J gave up 4 bases, with 8 bases separating them. Written as DNA, the CDR3 is TGTGCCAGCAGTGAAACCGACAGCTATGGCTACACCTTC. Translation gives CASSETDSYGYTF.

V and J are TRBV6-5 and TRBJ1-2; D gene unclear. This CDR3 has 14 residues. Germline V CDR1 and CDR2: MNHEY, SVGAGI. Trimming cost V 5 bases and J 7 bases, with 17 bases left between them. In DNA, the CDR3 is TGTGCCAGCAGTCTGTACAGCGGCCTGGGTGGCTACACCTTC. It translates to CASSLYSGLGGYTF.

V is TRBV10-3 and J is TRBJ2-1; 12 bases are shared with TRBD2. The CDR3 has 18 residues. The junction had 14 bases not matched to a gene; V was cut back by 8 bases and J by 3 bases. CDR1 and CDR2 from the germline V gene are ENHRY and SYGVKD. The CDR3 DNA follows: TGTGCCATCGGTCGTGCGGCTAGCGGGGGGGCCAGCTACAATGAGCAGTTCTTC. This codes for CAIGRAASGGASYNEQFF.

The V and J genes are TRBV28 and TRBJ1-6, with D possibly matching TRBD1 (6 bases). The ends were cut back, 5 bases at V and 10 bases at J, with 9 bases in the middle. Germline CDR1 and CDR2: MDHEN and SYDVKM. There are 12 residues in the CDR3. The CDR3: CASSPDRSPLHF. Here the CDR3 DNA reads TGTGCCAGCAGTCCGGACAGATCACCCCTCCACTTT.

The J gene is TRBJ2-7, the V gene TRBV6-1, with a weak D call TRBD2 (5 bases). The V gene's germline CDR1 is MNHNS and CDR2 SASEGT. V lost 6 bases and J 0 bases, leaving 12 bases between the germline ends. The CDR3 length is 14 residues. The CDR3, as DNA: TGTGCCAGCAGATTCGACGGGAACTCCTACGAGCAGTACTTC. Residues: CASRFDGNSYEQYF.

The V call is TRBV5-4, the J call TRBJ1-4; D uncertain. V was shortened by 1 base and J by 3 bases, with 10 bases between the two germline ends. The CDR3 extends over 15 amino acids. CDR1 and CDR2 from the germline V gene are SGHNT and YYREEE (reference sequence). The CDR3 DNA is TGTGCCAGCAGCTTGCGGTCGGGGTCTAATGAAAAACTGTTTTTT. The encoded protein is CASSLRSGSNEKLFF.

The chain combines TRBV9 with TRBJ2-1; TRBD1 matches 7 bases. CDR1 is SGDLS and CDR2 is YYNGEE in the germline V gene. The CDR3 consists of 15 residues. After removal of 4 bases from V and 5 bases from J, the junction contained 9 bases not matched to a gene. The CDR3 DNA follows: TGTGCCAGCAGCACCTCAGGGGGAAAAAACAATGAGCAGTTCTTC. This sequence encodes CASSTSGGKNNEQFF.

The V call is TRBV5-6, the J call TRBJ2-7; 8 bases fit TRBD1. This CDR3 has 13 residues. CDR1 is SGHDT and CDR2 is YYEEEE in the germline V gene. Trimming cost V 5 bases and J 6 bases; bases outside gene matches: 7. The CDR3 sequence: CASSLLTGGEQYF. Written as DNA, the CDR3 is TGTGCCAGCAGTCTGCTAACAGGGGGCGAGCAGTACTTC.

This rearrangement joins TRBV7-9 to TRBJ2-7, with D tentatively TRBD1 (5 bases). From germline, CDR1 is SEHNR and CDR2 FQNEAQ (reference sequence). CDR3 length: 15 amino acids. V shed 5 bases and J shed 3 bases, with 17 bases lying between them. CDR3 amino acids: CASSETQGGHYEQYF. Here the CDR3 DNA reads TGTGCCAGCAGCGAAACTCAGGGTGGACACTACGAGCAGTACTTC.

The count of this clone is one. This chain uses TRBV4-2 with TRBJ1-2, with D uncertain. Trimming pared 0 bases from V and 7 bases from J, leaving 15 bases between. Germline values: CDR1 LGHNA, CDR2 YNFKEQ. The CDR3 extends over 15 amino acids. Written as DNA, the CDR3 is TGTGCCAGCAGCCAAGATCAGTCGCTCGCCCGTGGCTACACCTTC. It codes for CASSQDQSLARGYTF.

Only a few counts were recorded for this clone. The chain combines TRBV3-1 (or the pseudogene TRBV3-2) with TRBJ1-1, with 8 bases matching TRBD1. CDR1 is LGHDT and CDR2 is YNNKEL in the germline V gene (reference sequence). The CDR3 runs 15 residues. V trimming: 1 base; J trimming: 1 base; junction bases outside the gene matches: 2. The CDR3 is CASSQGTGWNTEAFF. The CDR3 nucleotides read TGTGCCAGCAGCCAAGGGACAGGGTGGAACACTGAAGCTTTCTTT.

The CDR3 reads CASSLDSSYNSPLHF. The CDR3 nucleotides read TGTGCCAGCAGTCTCGACAGCTCCTATAATTCACCCCTCCACTTT. The chain employs TRBV28 and TRBJ1-6; a possible D gene is TRBD1 (5 bases). Looked up from germline, CDR1 is MDHEN and CDR2 is SYDVKM. The CDR3 totals 15 residues. The ends were cut back, 5 bases at V and 0 bases at J, with 8 bases in the middle.

J is TRBJ1-1 and V is TRBV12-3 or TRBV12-4; D not certain. There are 13 residues in the CDR3. Trimming took off 5 bases at V and 5 bases at J, with 12 bases between the two ends. The CDR3 nucleotides read TGTGCCAGCAGTCGTGCGAGGCGTACTGAAGCTTTCTTT. Translating gives CASSRARRTEAFF.

V usage is TRBV14 and J usage is TRBJ1-2; D is unclear. V was cut by 2 bases and J by 0 bases, with 13 bases left in between. Germline V gene data show CDR1 as SGHDN and CDR2 as FVKESK. This CDR3 has 16 amino acids. The CDR3 loop is CASSQTKTGTNYGYTF. CDR3 sequence (DNA): TGTGCCAGCAGCCAAACTAAGACGGGAACTAACTATGGCTACACCTTC.

A note on this clone: Other DNA sequences in this specimen translate into the identical CDR3. The chain is built from TRBV27 and TRBJ1-5; D is undetermined. Germline V lookup: CDR1 MNHEY, CDR2 SMNVEV (reference sequence). The CDR3 extends over 12 amino acids. Trimming shortened V by 4 bases and J by 4 bases, and 5 bases separated the two germline ends. The CDR3 region is CASSSLNQPQHF. CDR3 bases: TGTGCCAGCAGTTCCCTGAATCAGCCCCAGCATTTT.

V is TRBV3-1 (or the pseudogene TRBV3-2) and J is TRBJ2-1; TRBD1 might be the D (6 bases). In germline, CDR1 is LGHDT, CDR2 YNNKEL (reference sequence). This CDR3 is 15 amino acids long. Trimming removed 1 base at V and 3 bases at J, with 10 bases between. Here the CDR3 DNA reads TGTGCCAGCAGCCAAGTGGGGGCCGGCTACAATGAGCAGTTCTTC. As protein: CASSQVGAGYNEQFF.

The J gene is TRBJ2-7, the V gene TRBV6-5; TRBD2 matches 8 bases. Germline CDR1 and CDR2: MNHEY and SVGAGI. The CDR3 has 14 residues. V shed 8 bases, J shed 3 bases, and the junction held 9 bases outside the gene matches. As DNA, the CDR3 is TGTGCCAGCGGGAGCGGGGGCCGGAACTACGAGCAGTACTTC. Translation gives CASGSGGRNYEQYF.

V usage is TRBV3-1 (or the pseudogene TRBV3-2) and J usage is TRBJ1-4; perhaps TRBD1 as D (5 bases). Germline V lookup: CDR1 LGHDT, CDR2 YNNKEL (reference sequence). V lost 7 bases, J lost 8 bases, and 11 bases lay in between. The CDR3 contains 12 residues. The CDR3 spells CASKGVEEKLFF. The CDR3 bases are TGTGCCAGCAAAGGGGTAGAGGAAAAACTGTTTTTT.

The chain has TRBV19 and TRBJ2-7; TRBD1 is a possible D gene (5 bases). The CDR3 length is 13 residues. The ends were cut back, 7 bases at V and 5 bases at J, with 15 bases in the middle. Germline CDR1 reads LNHDA; CDR2 reads SQIVND (reference sequence). CDR3 in amino acids: CASMGPQPHEQYF. The CDR3 coding sequence is TGTGCCAGTATGGGGCCACAGCCCCACGAGCAGTACTTC.

Only one count was recorded for this clone. V is TRBV6-2 or TRBV6-3 and J is TRBJ2-5; tentative D call: TRBD2 (7 bases). The V gene lost 5 bases and the J gene lost 7 bases, with 20 bases spanning the gap. This CDR3 is built from 15 residues. Germline V gene sequence: CDR1 MNHEY, CDR2 SVGEGT. The CDR3 bases are TGTGCCAGCAGTGGACCGGCGGGGGCCAGGGGGACCCAGTACTTC. The encoded protein is CASSGPAGARGTQYF.

This chain connects TRBV28 to TRBJ1-2; the D gene is possibly TRBD1 (6 bases). The V gene lost 6 bases and the J gene lost 7 bases, with 15 bases spanning the gap. CDR1 is MDHEN and CDR2 is SYDVKM in the germline V gene. The CDR3 has 13 residues. The CDR3 spells CASRPHTGFGYTF. In DNA, the CDR3 is TGTGCCAGCAGACCACATACAGGGTTTGGCTACACCTTC.

The chain couples TRBV24-1 to TRBJ2-3; 9 bases line up with TRBD2. CDR3 length: 17 amino acids. Per germline, CDR1 KGHDR and CDR2 SFDVKD. J was trimmed by 2 bases and V by 0 bases; bases with no gene match: 5. The CDR3 is CATSDLGAGGYTDTQYF. Here the CDR3 DNA reads TGTGCCACCAGTGATTTGGGAGCGGGGGGATACACAGATACGCAGTATTTT.

There are a few counts of this clone. The chain links TRBV28 to TRBJ1-5; 7 bases match TRBD1. The germline CDR1 and CDR2 sequences are MDHEN and SYDVKM. This CDR3 is 15 amino acids long. V lost 8 bases to trimming and J lost 2 bases; unmatched junction nucleotides: 9. The CDR3 sequence is CASAKTQGGNQPQHF. CDR3 DNA sequence: TGTGCCAGCGCAAAGACGCAGGGGGGCAATCAGCCCCAGCATTTT.

The chain couples TRBV20-1 to TRBJ2-7, with 10 bases fitting TRBD1. Germline V gene lookup returns CDR1 DFQATT and CDR2 SNEGSKA (reference sequence). The CDR3 spans 14 residues. The J segment lost 0 bases and the V segment lost 3 bases, leaving 2 bases of the junction unmatched. The CDR3 DNA sequence: TGCAGTGCTAGTGGGACAGGGGTCTCCTACGAGCAGTACTTC. It encodes CSASGTGVSYEQYF.